Listed below are T cell receptor beta chains from one sample, sequenced in a study of cytomegalovirus exposure and HLA in healthy donors. Some clones are missing from TCRdb's copy, which holds only in-frame ones; the method was immunoSEQ multiplex PCR. The table has about 130,000 clones, approximately 84% seen once. The sample consisted of PBMCs. The receptors were sampled from a woman in her 40s in good health and CMV-seronegative. Each CDR3 is given with its conserved first and last residue. The D gene is left open where the match is weak. Clone size appears in some rows only: once, few, many, or a class for an expanded clone.

v_call: TRBV28
clone_size: NA
j_call: TRBJ1-4
d_call: NA
cdr3_aa: CASSLSLQGSEKLFF
cdr3_nt: TGTGCCAGCAGTTTATCTCTGCAGGGGAGTGAAAAACTGTTTTTT

v_call: TRBV10-2
clone_size: NA
j_call: TRBJ2-3
d_call: NA
cdr3_aa: CASSERDTQYF
cdr3_nt: TGCGCCAGCAGTGAGCGAGATACGCAGTATTTT

v_call: TRBV27
clone_size: NA
j_call: TRBJ2-7
d_call: NA
cdr3_aa: CASSLIAHSPYEQYF
cdr3_nt: TGTGCCAGCAGTTTAATAGCGCACAGTCCCTACGAGCAGTACTTC

v_call: TRBV7-2
clone_size: NA
j_call: TRBJ2-4
d_call: TRBD1
cdr3_aa: CASSYQGAIVLTKNIQYF
cdr3_nt: TGTGCCAGCAGTTATCAGGGGGCGATCGTGCTAACCAAAAACATTCAGTACTTC

v_call: TRBV5-1
clone_size: NA
j_call: TRBJ2-2
d_call: TRBD1
cdr3_aa: CASSSRGIANTGELFF
cdr3_nt: TGCGCCAGCAGTTCCAGGGGGATCGCGAACACCGGGGAGCTGTTTTTT

v_call: TRBV28
clone_size: NA
j_call: TRBJ2-7
d_call: NA
cdr3_aa: CASTDPGGVRGEQYF
cdr3_nt: TGTGCCAGCACCGACCCCGGCGGGGTCCGGGGCGAGCAGTACTTC

v_call: TRBV11-3
clone_size: NA
j_call: TRBJ2-7
d_call: NA
cdr3_aa: CASSSSGRPEQYF
cdr3_nt: TGTGCCAGCAGCTCCTCTGGGCGTCCCGAGCAGTACTTC

v_call: TRBV27
clone_size: NA
j_call: TRBJ2-2
d_call: NA
cdr3_aa: CASSLLQGFGELFF
cdr3_nt: TGTGCCAGCAGTTTATTGCAGGGGTTCGGGGAGCTGTTTTTT

v_call: TRBV28
clone_size: NA
j_call: TRBJ1-5
d_call: TRBD1
cdr3_aa: CASTRTGGYPDQPQHF
cdr3_nt: TGTGCCAGCACACGGACAGGGGGCTATCCCGATCAGCCCCAGCATTTT

v_call: TRBV6-1
clone_size: NA
j_call: TRBJ2-1
d_call: NA
cdr3_aa: CATWDFQSSYNEQFF
cdr3_nt: TGTGCCACCTGGGACTTTCAAAGCTCCTACAATGAGCAGTTCTTC

v_call: TRBV10-3
clone_size: NA
j_call: TRBJ2-6
d_call: TRBD1
cdr3_aa: CAISDWTGSGANGLTF
cdr3_nt: TGTGCCATCAGTGACTGGACAGGGTCTGGGGCCAACGGCCTGACTTTC

v_call: TRBV9
clone_size: NA
j_call: TRBJ1-1
d_call: NA
cdr3_aa: CASSVGGSTEAFF
cdr3_nt: TGTGCCAGCAGCGTTGGGGGGAGCACTGAAGCTTTCTTT

v_call: TRBV27
clone_size: once
j_call: TRBJ2-7
d_call: NA
cdr3_aa: CASSPPVGSPHEQYF
cdr3_nt: TGTGCCAGCAGTCCCCCAGTGGGCTCCCCCCACGAGCAGTACTTC

v_call: TRBV27
clone_size: NA
j_call: TRBJ2-5
d_call: TRBD2
cdr3_aa: CASSSWGGPQETQYF
cdr3_nt: TGTGCCAGCTCTTCTTGGGGGGGACCACAAGAGACCCAGTACTTC

v_call: TRBV4-1
clone_size: NA
j_call: TRBJ2-7
d_call: TRBD2
cdr3_aa: CASSQSDLAEAYEQYF
cdr3_nt: TGCGCCAGCAGCCAGTCTGACCTAGCGGAAGCCTACGAGCAGTACTTC

v_call: TRBV4-1
clone_size: NA
j_call: TRBJ1-4
d_call: TRBD1
cdr3_aa: CASSQDLDRANEKLFF
cdr3_nt: TGCGCCAGCAGCCAAGATCTGGACAGGGCTAATGAAAAACTGTTTTTT

v_call: TRBV6-6
clone_size: NA
j_call: TRBJ2-2
d_call: TRBD2
cdr3_aa: CASKIGTSGGRGELFF
cdr3_nt: TGTGCCAGCAAGATAGGGACTAGCGGGGGGAGGGGGGAGCTGTTTTTT

v_call: TRBV18
clone_size: NA
j_call: TRBJ2-3
d_call: TRBD1
cdr3_aa: CASSPGQGSTDTQYF
cdr3_nt: TGTGCCAGCTCCCCTGGACAGGGCTCTACAGATACGCAGTATTTT

v_call: TRBV9
clone_size: NA
j_call: TRBJ2-2
d_call: TRBD1
cdr3_aa: CASSGQGDTGELFF
cdr3_nt: TGTGCCAGCAGCGGACAGGGGGACACCGGGGAGCTGTTTTTT

v_call: TRBV19
clone_size: once
j_call: TRBJ1-2
d_call: NA
cdr3_aa: CASSYDSLNYGYTF
cdr3_nt: TGTGCCAGTAGCTACGACAGTCTTAACTATGGCTACACCTTC

v_call: TRBV14
clone_size: NA
j_call: TRBJ1-2
d_call: TRBD1
cdr3_aa: CASSQAQGGYGYTF
cdr3_nt: TGTGCCAGCAGCCAAGCTCAGGGGGGCTATGGCTACACCTTC

v_call: TRBV19
clone_size: NA
j_call: TRBJ2-7
d_call: TRBD1
cdr3_aa: CVSRARTGGANEQYF
cdr3_nt: TGTGTCAGTAGGGCGAGGACAGGGGGCGCGAACGAGCAGTACTTC

v_call: TRBV28
clone_size: NA
j_call: TRBJ2-7
d_call: TRBD2
cdr3_aa: CASSPSGLAGYEQYF
cdr3_nt: TGTGCCAGCAGTCCCTCGGGACTAGCGGGCTACGAGCAGTACTTC

v_call: TRBV19
clone_size: NA
j_call: TRBJ1-2
d_call: NA
cdr3_aa: CASTLEGRGYTF
cdr3_nt: TGTGCCAGTACCCTAGAGGGAAGAGGCTACACCTTC

v_call: TRBV7-8
clone_size: NA
j_call: TRBJ1-5
d_call: TRBD1
cdr3_aa: CASSLQGVGNQPQHF
cdr3_nt: TGTGCCAGCAGCTTACAGGGGGTGGGCAATCAGCCCCAGCATTTT

v_call: TRBV30
clone_size: NA
j_call: TRBJ2-5
d_call: TRBD2
cdr3_aa: CAWTPGGVKETQYF
cdr3_nt: TGTGCCTGGACCCCCGGGGGGGTTAAAGAGACCCAGTACTTC

v_call: TRBV18
clone_size: once
j_call: TRBJ2-3
d_call: TRBD2
cdr3_aa: CASSPYALSGSRGTDTQYF
cdr3_nt: TGTGCCAGCTCACCCTACGCCTTAAGCGGGAGTCGTGGCACAGATACGCAGTATTTT

v_call: TRBV5-1
clone_size: NA
j_call: TRBJ2-3
d_call: NA
cdr3_aa: CASSLGVYSSTDTQYF
cdr3_nt: TGCGCCAGCAGCTTGGGCGTCTACTCTAGCACAGATACGCAGTATTTT

v_call: TRBV6-1
clone_size: few
j_call: TRBJ2-5
d_call: TRBD1
cdr3_aa: CASSGDRKETQYF
cdr3_nt: TGTGCCAGCAGTGGGGACAGGAAGGAGACCCAGTACTTC

v_call: TRBV18
clone_size: NA
j_call: TRBJ2-5
d_call: NA
cdr3_aa: CASSPPGGIGETQYF
cdr3_nt: TGTGCCAGCTCACCACCTGGCGGAATTGGTGAGACCCAGTACTTC

v_call: TRBV5-4
clone_size: NA
j_call: TRBJ2-1
d_call: NA
cdr3_aa: CASSRTSRGSSYNEQFF
cdr3_nt: TGTGCCAGCAGCCGGACTTCCAGGGGAAGCTCCTACAATGAGCAGTTCTTC

v_call: TRBV2
clone_size: NA
j_call: TRBJ2-4
d_call: TRBD1
cdr3_aa: CASKQGDSGRDIQYF
cdr3_nt: TGTGCCAGCAAGCAGGGGGATTCTGGGCGGGACATTCAGTACTTC

v_call: TRBV12-2
clone_size: NA
j_call: TRBJ1-1
d_call: NA
cdr3_aa: CASRLEDRGSDTEAFF
cdr3_nt: TGTGCAAGTCGCTTGGAGGACAGGGGGTCTGACACTGAAGCTTTCTTT

v_call: TRBV7-9
clone_size: NA
j_call: TRBJ1-5
d_call: NA
cdr3_aa: CASSLEQGGNQPQHF
cdr3_nt: TGTGCCAGCAGCTTAGAACAGGGAGGCAATCAGCCCCAGCATTTT

v_call: TRBV9
clone_size: NA
j_call: TRBJ1-1
d_call: TRBD1
cdr3_aa: CASSVVGTGGGWDTEAFF
cdr3_nt: TGTGCCAGCAGCGTAGTAGGGACAGGGGGCGGATGGGACACTGAAGCTTTCTTT

v_call: TRBV2
clone_size: NA
j_call: TRBJ1-2
d_call: TRBD1
cdr3_aa: CASSGTGVGYTF
cdr3_nt: TGTGCCAGCAGCGGGACAGGGGTAGGCTACACCTTC

v_call: TRBV2
clone_size: NA
j_call: TRBJ2-3
d_call: NA
cdr3_aa: CASSEAGWPVGIPQYF
cdr3_nt: TGTGCCAGCAGTGAAGCGGGTTGGCCTGTCGGGATCCCGCAGTATTTT

v_call: TRBV2
clone_size: NA
j_call: TRBJ2-7
d_call: NA
cdr3_aa: CASGGTAPSEQYF
cdr3_nt: TGTGCCAGCGGGGGGACAGCACCTTCCGAGCAGTACTTC

v_call: TRBV30
clone_size: NA
j_call: TRBJ1-1
d_call: NA
cdr3_aa: CASETAAEGTEAFF
cdr3_nt: TGTGCCTCGGAAACGGCCGCTGAGGGCACTGAAGCTTTCTTT

v_call: TRBV30
clone_size: NA
j_call: TRBJ1-2
d_call: NA
cdr3_aa: CAWSGTANYGYTF
cdr3_nt: TGTGCCTGGAGTGGGACAGCTAACTATGGCTACACCTTC

v_call: TRBV4-2
clone_size: NA
j_call: TRBJ2-3
d_call: TRBD2
cdr3_aa: CASSLSGRGTDTQYF
cdr3_nt: TGTGCCAGCAGCTTGAGCGGGAGAGGTACAGATACGCAGTATTTT

v_call: TRBV4-1
clone_size: NA
j_call: TRBJ1-1
d_call: NA
cdr3_aa: CASSQDISGREAFF
cdr3_nt: TGCGCCAGCAGCCAAGATATTTCGGGGAGGGAAGCTTTCTTT

v_call: TRBV11-3
clone_size: NA
j_call: TRBJ2-1
d_call: NA
cdr3_aa: CASSLRGEGPNEQFF
cdr3_nt: TGTGCCAGCAGCTTACGTGGAGAGGGCCCCAATGAGCAGTTCTTC

v_call: TRBV5-1
clone_size: NA
j_call: TRBJ2-7
d_call: NA
cdr3_aa: CASSLDTYEQYF
cdr3_nt: TGCGCCAGCAGCCTCGACACCTACGAGCAGTACTTC

v_call: TRBV7-2
clone_size: NA
j_call: TRBJ2-1
d_call: TRBD1
cdr3_aa: CASRRQGDNEQFF
cdr3_nt: TGTGCCAGCAGGAGACAGGGGGACAATGAGCAGTTCTTC

v_call: TRBV13
clone_size: NA
j_call: TRBJ2-2
d_call: TRBD2
cdr3_aa: CASSKGAGGYKTGELFF
cdr3_nt: TGTGCCAGCAGCAAAGGAGCGGGAGGGTATAAAACCGGGGAGCTGTTTTTT

v_call: TRBV7-9
clone_size: NA
j_call: TRBJ2-3
d_call: TRBD1
cdr3_aa: CASRPTGMTSTDTQYF
cdr3_nt: TGTGCCAGCCGACCGACAGGGATGACGAGCACAGATACGCAGTATTTT

v_call: TRBV5-1
clone_size: NA
j_call: TRBJ2-6
d_call: TRBD2
cdr3_aa: CASSLRASGPDGRTGANVLTF
cdr3_nt: TGCGCCAGCAGCTTGAGGGCTAGCGGGCCCGACGGGAGGACTGGGGCCAACGTCCTGACTTTC

v_call: TRBV12-5
clone_size: few
j_call: TRBJ2-1
d_call: NA
cdr3_aa: CASGFSDEQFF
cdr3_nt: TGTGCTAGTGGTTTTTCGGATGAGCAGTTCTTC

v_call: TRBV29-1
clone_size: NA
j_call: TRBJ2-2
d_call: NA
cdr3_aa: CSVAGSSTGELFF
cdr3_nt: TGCAGCGTCGCGGGCAGCTCAACCGGGGAGCTGTTTTTT

v_call: TRBV27
clone_size: NA
j_call: TRBJ1-1
d_call: TRBD1
cdr3_aa: CASSLWGQGGGMNTEAFF
cdr3_nt: TGTGCCAGCAGTTTATGGGGACAGGGGGGAGGCATGAACACTGAAGCTTTCTTT

v_call: TRBV28
clone_size: NA
j_call: TRBJ1-1
d_call: NA
cdr3_aa: CASVTGYEAFF
cdr3_nt: TGTGCCAGCGTCACAGGGTATGAAGCTTTCTTT